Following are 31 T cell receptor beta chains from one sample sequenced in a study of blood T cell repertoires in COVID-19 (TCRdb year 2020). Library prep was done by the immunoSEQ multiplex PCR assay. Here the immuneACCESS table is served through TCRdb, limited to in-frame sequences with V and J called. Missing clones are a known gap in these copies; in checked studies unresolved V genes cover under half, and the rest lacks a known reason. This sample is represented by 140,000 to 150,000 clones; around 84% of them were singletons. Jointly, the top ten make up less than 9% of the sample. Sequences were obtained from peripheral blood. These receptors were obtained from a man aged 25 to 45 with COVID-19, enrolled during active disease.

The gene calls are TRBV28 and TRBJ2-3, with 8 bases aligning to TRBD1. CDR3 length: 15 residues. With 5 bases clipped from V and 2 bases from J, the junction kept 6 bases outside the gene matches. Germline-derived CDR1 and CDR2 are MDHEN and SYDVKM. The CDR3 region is CASSPWDRYTDTQYF. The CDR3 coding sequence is TGTGCCAGCAGTCCGTGGGACAGGTACACAGATACGCAGTATTTT.

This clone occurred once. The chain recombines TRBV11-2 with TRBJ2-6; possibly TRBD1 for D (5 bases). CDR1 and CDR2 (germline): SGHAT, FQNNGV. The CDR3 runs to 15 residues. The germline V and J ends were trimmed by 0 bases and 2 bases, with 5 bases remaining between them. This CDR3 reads CASSLDRAGANVLTF. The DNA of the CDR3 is TGTGCCAGCAGCTTAGACAGGGCTGGGGCCAACGTCCTGACTTTC.

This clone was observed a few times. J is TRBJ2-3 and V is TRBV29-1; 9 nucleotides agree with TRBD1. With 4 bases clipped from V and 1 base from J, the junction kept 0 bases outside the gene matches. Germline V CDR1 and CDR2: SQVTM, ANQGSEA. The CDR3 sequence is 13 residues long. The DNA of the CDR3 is TGCAGCGTTGGGACAGGGGGCACAGATACGCAGTATTTT. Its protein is CSVGTGGTDTQYF.

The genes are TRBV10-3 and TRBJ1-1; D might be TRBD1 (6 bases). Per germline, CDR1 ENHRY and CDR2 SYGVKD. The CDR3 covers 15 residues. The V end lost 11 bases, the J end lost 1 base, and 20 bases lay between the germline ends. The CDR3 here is CAATPTGTRNTEAFF. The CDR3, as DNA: TGTGCCGCCACGCCAACCGGGACACGGAACACTGAAGCTTTCTTT.

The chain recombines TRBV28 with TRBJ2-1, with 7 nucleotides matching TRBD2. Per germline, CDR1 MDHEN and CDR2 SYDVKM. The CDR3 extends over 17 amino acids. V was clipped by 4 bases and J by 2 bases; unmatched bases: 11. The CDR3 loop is CASSSARGGRAYNEQFF. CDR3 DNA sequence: TGTGCCAGCAGTTCCGCAAGGGGAGGGAGGGCCTACAATGAGCAGTTCTTC.

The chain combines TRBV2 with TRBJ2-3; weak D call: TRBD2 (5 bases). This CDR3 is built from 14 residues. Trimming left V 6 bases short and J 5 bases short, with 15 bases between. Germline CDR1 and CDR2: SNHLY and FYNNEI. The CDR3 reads CASSGTRTGDTQYF. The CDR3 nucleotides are TGTGCCAGCAGCGGTACTAGAACGGGAGATACGCAGTATTTT.

CDR3 residues: CASSPWTSGSSTDTQYF. The CDR3 bases are TGTGCCAGCAGCCCCTGGACTAGCGGGAGTAGCACAGATACGCAGTATTTT. This rearrangement joins TRBV9 to TRBJ2-3, with 13 bases lining up with TRBD2. J lost 0 bases, V lost 4 bases, and 5 bases had no gene match. The CDR3 extends over 17 amino acids. CDR1 and CDR2 from the germline V gene are SGDLS and YYNGEE.

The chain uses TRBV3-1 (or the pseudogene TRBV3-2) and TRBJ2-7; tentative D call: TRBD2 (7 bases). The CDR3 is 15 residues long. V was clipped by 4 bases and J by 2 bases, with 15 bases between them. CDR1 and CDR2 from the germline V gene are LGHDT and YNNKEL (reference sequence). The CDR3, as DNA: TGTGCCAGCAGCCCTGAGGGGGGGAGAACCTACGAGCAGTACTTC. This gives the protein CASSPEGGRTYEQYF.

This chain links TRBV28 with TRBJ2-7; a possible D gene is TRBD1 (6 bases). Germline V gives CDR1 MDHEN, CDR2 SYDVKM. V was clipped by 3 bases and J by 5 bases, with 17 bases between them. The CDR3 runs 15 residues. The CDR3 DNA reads TGTGCCAGCAGTTTTTATTCTTCAGGGGACGACGAGCAGTACTTC. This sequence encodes CASSFYSSGDDEQYF.

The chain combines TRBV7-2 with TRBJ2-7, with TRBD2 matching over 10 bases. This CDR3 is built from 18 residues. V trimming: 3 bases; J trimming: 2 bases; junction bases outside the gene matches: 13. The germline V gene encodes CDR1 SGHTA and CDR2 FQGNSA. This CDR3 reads CASSFPTSGPSFTYEQYF. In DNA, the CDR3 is TGTGCCAGCAGCTTTCCGACTAGCGGGCCATCATTTACCTACGAGCAGTACTTC.

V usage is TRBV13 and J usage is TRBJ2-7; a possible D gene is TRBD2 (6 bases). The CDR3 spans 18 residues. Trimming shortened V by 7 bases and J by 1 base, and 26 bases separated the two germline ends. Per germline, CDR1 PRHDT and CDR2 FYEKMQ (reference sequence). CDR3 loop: CASTSNTGQWRGSYEQYF. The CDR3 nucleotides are TGTGCCAGCACGTCGAACACCGGGCAATGGCGGGGTTCCTACGAGCAGTACTTC.

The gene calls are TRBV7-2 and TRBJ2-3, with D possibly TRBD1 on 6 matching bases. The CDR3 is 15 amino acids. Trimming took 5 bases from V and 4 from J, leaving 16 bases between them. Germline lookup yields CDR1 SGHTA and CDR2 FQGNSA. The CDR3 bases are TGTGCCAGCAGCCCAACCCCTGGGGGCGCAGATACGCAGTATTTT. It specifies CASSPTPGGADTQYF.

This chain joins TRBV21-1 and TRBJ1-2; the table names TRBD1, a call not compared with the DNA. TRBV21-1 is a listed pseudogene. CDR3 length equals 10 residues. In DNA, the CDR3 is TGTGCCAGCAGCAAAGCGGGGGCTACCTTC. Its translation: CASSKAGATF.

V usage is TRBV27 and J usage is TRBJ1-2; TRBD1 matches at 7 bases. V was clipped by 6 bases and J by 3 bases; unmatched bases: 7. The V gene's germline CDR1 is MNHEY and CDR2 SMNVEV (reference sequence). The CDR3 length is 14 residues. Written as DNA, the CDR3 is TGTGCCAGCAGCCCCGACAGGGCGTACTATGGCTACACCTTC. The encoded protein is CASSPDRAYYGYTF.

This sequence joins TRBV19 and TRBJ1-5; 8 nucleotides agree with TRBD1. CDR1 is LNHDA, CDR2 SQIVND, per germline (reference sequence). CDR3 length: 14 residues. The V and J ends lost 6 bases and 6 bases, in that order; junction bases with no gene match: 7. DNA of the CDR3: TGTGCCAGTAGCCCGACAGGGGCTACTCAGCCCCAGCATTTT. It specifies CASSPTGATQPQHF.

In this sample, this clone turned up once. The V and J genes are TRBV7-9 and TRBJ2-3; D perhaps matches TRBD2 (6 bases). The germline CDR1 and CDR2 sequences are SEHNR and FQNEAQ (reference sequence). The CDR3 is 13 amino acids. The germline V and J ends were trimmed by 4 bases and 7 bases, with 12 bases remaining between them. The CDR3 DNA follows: TGTGCCAGCAGCTCCCTCGGGGGAAATACGCAGTATTTT. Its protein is CASSSLGGNTQYF.

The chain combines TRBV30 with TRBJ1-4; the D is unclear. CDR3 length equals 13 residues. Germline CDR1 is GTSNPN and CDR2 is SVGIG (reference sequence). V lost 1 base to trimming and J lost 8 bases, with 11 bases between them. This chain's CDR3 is CAWSGGGNEKLFF. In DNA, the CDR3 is TGTGCCTGGAGTGGAGGAGGAAACGAAAAACTGTTTTTT.

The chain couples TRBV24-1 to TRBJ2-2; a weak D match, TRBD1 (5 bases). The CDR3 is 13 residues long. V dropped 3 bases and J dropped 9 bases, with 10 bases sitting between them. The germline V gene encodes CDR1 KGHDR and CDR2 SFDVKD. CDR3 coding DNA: TGTGCCACCAGTGATCTCCAGGGCCGGGAGCTGTTTTTT. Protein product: CATSDLQGRELFF.

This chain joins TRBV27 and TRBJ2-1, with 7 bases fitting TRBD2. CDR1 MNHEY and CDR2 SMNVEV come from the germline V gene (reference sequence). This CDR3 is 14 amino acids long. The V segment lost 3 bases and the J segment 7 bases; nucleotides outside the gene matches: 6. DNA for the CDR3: TGTGCCAGCAGTTTTTGGGGGAGGGATAATGAGCAGTTCTTC. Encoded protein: CASSFWGRDNEQFF.

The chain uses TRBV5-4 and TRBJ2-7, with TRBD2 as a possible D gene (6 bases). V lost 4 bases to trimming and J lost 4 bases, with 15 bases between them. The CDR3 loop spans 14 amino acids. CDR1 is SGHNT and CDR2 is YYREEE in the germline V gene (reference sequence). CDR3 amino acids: CASSHPTSTYEQYF. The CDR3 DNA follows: TGTGCCAGCAGCCACCCGACTAGTACGTACGAGCAGTACTTC.

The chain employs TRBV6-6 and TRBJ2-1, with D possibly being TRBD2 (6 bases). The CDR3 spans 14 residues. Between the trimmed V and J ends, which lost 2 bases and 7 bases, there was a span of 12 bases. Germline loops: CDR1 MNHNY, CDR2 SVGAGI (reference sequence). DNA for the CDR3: TGTGCCAGCAGTTACCTCGGCGGGGTGAATGAGCAGTTCTTC. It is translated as CASSYLGGVNEQFF.

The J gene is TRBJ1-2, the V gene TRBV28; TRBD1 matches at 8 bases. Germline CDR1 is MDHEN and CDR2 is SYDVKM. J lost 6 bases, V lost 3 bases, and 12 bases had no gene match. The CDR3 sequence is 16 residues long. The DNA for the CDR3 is TGTGCCAGCAGTTTCGGGGCAGGGGGCGCAGTCAATGGCTACACCTTC. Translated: CASSFGAGGAVNGYTF.

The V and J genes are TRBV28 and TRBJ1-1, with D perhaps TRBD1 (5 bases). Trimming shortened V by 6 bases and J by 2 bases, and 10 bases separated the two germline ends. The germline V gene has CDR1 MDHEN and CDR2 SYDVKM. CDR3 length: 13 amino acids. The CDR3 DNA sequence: TGTGCCAGCAGAACGACAGCTAACACTGAAGCTTTCTTT. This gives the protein CASRTTANTEAFF.

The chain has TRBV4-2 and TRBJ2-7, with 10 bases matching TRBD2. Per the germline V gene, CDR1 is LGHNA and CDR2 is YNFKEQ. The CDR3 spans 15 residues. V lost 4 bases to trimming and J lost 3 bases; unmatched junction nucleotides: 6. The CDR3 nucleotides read TGTGCCAGCAGCCCAGAACTAGCGGGGTACTACGAGCAGTACTTC. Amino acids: CASSPELAGYYEQYF.

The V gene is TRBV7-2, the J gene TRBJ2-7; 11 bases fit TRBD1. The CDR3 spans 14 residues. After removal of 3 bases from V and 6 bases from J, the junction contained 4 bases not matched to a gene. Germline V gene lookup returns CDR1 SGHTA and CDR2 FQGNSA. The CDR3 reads CASSFRTGGREQYF. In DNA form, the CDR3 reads TGTGCCAGCAGCTTTAGGACAGGGGGCCGCGAGCAGTACTTC.

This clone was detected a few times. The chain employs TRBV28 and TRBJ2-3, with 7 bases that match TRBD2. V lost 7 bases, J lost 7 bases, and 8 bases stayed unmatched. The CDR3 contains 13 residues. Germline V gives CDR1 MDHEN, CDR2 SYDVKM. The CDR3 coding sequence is TGTGCCAGCAACGGCGGGAGTACAAATACGCAGTATTTT. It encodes CASNGGSTNTQYF.

CDR3 loop: CASSQSTSGSSTQYF. The CDR3 nucleotides are TGTGCCAGCAGCCAAAGCACTAGCGGTTCGTCGACGCAGTATTTT. The chain recombines TRBV5-5 with TRBJ2-3, with TRBD2 identical over 8 bases. The CDR3 extends over 15 amino acids. Germline V gene data show CDR1 as SGHKS and CDR2 as YYEKEE (reference sequence). Unmatched junction bases numbered 13, after V lost 4 bases and J lost 9 bases.

The CDR3 nucleotides read TGTGCCAGCAGCCAAGATTTCGTGGGAGGGGAGCAGTACTTC. It is translated as CASSQDFVGGEQYF. V is TRBV4-2 and J is TRBJ2-7, with 7 bases lining up with TRBD2. V gave up 0 bases and J gave up 7 bases; unmatched junction bases: 6. Germline V gene data show CDR1 as LGHNA and CDR2 as YNFKEQ. The CDR3 totals 14 residues.

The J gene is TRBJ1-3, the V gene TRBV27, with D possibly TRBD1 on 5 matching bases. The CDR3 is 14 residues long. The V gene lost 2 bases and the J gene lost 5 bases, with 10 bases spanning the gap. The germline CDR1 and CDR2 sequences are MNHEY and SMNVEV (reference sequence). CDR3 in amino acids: CASSLRGTRNTIYF. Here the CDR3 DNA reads TGTGCCAGCAGTTTAAGAGGGACTCGAAACACCATATATTTT.

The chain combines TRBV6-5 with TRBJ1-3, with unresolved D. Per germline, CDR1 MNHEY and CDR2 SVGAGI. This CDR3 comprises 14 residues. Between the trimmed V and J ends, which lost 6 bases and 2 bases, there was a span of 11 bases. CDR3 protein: CASSPRSAGNTIYF. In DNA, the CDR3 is TGTGCCAGCAGCCCCCGGTCGGCTGGAAACACCATATATTTT.

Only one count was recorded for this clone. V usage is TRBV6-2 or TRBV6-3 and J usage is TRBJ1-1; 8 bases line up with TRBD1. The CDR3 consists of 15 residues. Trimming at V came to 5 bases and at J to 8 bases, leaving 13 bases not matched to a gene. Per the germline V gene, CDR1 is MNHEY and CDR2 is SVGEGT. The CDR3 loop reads CASSNSGTGREEAFF. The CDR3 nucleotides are TGTGCCAGCAGTAATTCCGGGACAGGTAGAGAAGAAGCTTTCTTT.